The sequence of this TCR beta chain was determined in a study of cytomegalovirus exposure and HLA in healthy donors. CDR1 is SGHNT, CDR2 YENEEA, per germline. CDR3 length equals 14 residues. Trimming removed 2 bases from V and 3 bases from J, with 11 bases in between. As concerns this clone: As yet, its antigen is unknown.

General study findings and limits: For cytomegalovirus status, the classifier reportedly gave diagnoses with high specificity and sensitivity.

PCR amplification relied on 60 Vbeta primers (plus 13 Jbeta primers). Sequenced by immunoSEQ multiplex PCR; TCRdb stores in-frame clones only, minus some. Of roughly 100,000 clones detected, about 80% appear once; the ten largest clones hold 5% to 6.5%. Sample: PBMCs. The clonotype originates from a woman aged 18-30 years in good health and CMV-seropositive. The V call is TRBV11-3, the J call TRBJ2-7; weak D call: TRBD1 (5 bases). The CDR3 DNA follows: TGTGCCAGCAGCTTAAACCAGGGATACTACGAGCAGTACTTC. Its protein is CASSLNQGYYEQYF.